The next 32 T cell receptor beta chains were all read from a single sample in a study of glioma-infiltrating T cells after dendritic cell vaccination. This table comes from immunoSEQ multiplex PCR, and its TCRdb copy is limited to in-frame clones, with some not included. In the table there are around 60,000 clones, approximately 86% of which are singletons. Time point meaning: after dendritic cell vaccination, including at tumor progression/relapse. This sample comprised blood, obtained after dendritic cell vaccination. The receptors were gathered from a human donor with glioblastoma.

The DNA of the CDR3 is TGCGCCAGCAGACGTAGCCCCACAGGGAGCTCCTACGAGCAGTACTTC. This translates into CASRRSPTGSSYEQYF. The gene calls are TRBV5-1 and TRBJ2-7; tentative D call: TRBD1 (6 bases). CDR1 is SGHRS and CDR2 is YFSETQ in the germline V gene. The CDR3 length is 16 residues. V was pared by 5 bases and J by 0 bases, with 18 bases between.

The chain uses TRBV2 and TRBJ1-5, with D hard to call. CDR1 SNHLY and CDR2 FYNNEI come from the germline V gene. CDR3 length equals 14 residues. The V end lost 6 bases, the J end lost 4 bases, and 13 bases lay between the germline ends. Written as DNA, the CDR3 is TGTGCCAGCAGGACGGGAGTTGGGAATCAGCCCCAGCATTTT. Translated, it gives CASRTGVGNQPQHF.

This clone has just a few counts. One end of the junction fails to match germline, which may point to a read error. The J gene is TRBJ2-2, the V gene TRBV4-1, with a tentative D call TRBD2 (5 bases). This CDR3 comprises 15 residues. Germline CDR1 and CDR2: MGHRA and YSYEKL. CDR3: CASSQESSFTGELFF. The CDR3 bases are TGTGCCAGCAGCCAAGAGTCTAGCTTCACCGGGGAGCTGTTTTTT.

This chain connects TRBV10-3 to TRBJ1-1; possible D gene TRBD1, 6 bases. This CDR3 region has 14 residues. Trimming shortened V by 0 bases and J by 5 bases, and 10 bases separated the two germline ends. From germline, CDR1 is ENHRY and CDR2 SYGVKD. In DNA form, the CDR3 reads TGTGCCATCAGTGAGTCAGCAGGGGTGACTGAAGCTTTCTTT. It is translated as CAISESAGVTEAFF.

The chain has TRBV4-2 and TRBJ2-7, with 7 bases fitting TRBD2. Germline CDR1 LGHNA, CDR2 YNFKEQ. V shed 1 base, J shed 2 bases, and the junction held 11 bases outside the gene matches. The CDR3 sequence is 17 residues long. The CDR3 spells CASSQGRGSSGTYEQYF. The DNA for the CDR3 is TGTGCCAGCAGCCAAGGCCGGGGGTCTAGCGGAACCTACGAGCAGTACTTC.

DNA of the CDR3: TGTGCCAGCAGTTTAATCACGGGACAGGGACGAAACACCATATATTTT. It yields the protein CASSLITGQGRNTIYF. The gene calls are TRBV28 and TRBJ1-3, with TRBD1 matching over 9 bases. Unmatched junction bases numbered 7, after V lost 2 bases and J lost 5 bases. Germline CDR1 is MDHEN and CDR2 is SYDVKM. The CDR3 is made up of 16 amino acids.

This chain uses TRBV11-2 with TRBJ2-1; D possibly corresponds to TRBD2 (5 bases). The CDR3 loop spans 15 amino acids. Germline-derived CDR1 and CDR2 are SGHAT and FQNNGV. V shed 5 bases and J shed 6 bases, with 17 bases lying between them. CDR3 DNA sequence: TGTGCCAGCAGCCCCTACCAATCGGCGGGCAATGAGCAGTTCTTC. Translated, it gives CASSPYQSAGNEQFF. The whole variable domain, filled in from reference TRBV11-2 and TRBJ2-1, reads EAGVAQSPRYKIIEKRQSVAFWCNPISGHATLYWYQQILGQGPKLLIQFQNNGVVDDSQLPKDRFSAERLKGVDSTLKIQPAKLEDSAVYLCASSPYQSAGNEQFFGPGTRLTVL.

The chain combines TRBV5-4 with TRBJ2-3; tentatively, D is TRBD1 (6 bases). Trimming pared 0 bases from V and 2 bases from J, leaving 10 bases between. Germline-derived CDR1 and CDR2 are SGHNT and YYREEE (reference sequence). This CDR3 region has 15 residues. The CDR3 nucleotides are TGTGCCAGCAGCTTGGGCAGGGGTGCCACAGATACGCAGTATTTT. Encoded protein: CASSLGRGATDTQYF.

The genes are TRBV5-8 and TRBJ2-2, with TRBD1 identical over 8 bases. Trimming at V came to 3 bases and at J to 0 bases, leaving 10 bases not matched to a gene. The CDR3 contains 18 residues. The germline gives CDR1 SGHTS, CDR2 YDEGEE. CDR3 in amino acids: CASSSRQGQATNTGELFF. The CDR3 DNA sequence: TGTGCCAGCAGCTCACGCCAGGGACAGGCCACGAACACCGGGGAGCTGTTTTTT.

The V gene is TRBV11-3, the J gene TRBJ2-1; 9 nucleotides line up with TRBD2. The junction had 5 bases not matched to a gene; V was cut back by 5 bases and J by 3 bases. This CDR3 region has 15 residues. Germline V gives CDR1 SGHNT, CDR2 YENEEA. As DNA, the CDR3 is TGTGCCAGCAGCCCTAGCGGGGAAAGCTACAATGAGCAGTTCTTC. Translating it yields CASSPSGESYNEQFF.

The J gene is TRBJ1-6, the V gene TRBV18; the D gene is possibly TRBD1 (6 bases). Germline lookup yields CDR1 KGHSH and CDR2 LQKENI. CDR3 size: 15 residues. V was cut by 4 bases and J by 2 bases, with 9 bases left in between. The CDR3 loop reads CASSRGQTYNSPLHF. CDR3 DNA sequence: TGTGCCAGCTCACGGGGGCAGACCTATAATTCACCCCTCCACTTT.

The CDR3 sequence is CASRTTAPLHF. The CDR3, as DNA: TGTGCCTCTCGGACAACCGCACCCCTCCACTTT. This rearrangement joins TRBV6-5 to TRBJ1-6; D is perhaps TRBD1 (5 bases). This CDR3 is 11 amino acids long. Per germline, CDR1 MNHEY and CDR2 SVGAGI. V lost 11 bases, J lost 11 bases, and 13 bases lay in between.

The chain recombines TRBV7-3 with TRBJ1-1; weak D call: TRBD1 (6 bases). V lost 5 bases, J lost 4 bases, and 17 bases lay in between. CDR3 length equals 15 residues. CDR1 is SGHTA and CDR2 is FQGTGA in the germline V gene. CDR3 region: CASSPRRTAGTEAFF. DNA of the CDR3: TGTGCCAGCAGCCCCAGACGGACAGCAGGCACTGAAGCTTTCTTT.

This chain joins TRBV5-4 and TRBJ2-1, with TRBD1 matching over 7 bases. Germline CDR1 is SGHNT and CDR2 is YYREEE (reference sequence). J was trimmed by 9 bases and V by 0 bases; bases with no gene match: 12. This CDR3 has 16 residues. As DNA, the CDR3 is TGTGCCAGCAGCTTGGCTCGACAGGGTGGTTCGAGTGAGCAGTTCTTC. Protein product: CASSLARQGGSSEQFF. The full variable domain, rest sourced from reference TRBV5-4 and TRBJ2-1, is ETGVTQSPTHLIKTRGQQVTLRCSSQSGHNTVSWYQQALGQGPQFIFQYYREEENGRGNFPPRFSGLQFPNYSSELNVNALELDDSALYLCASSLARQGGSSEQFFGPGTRLTVL.

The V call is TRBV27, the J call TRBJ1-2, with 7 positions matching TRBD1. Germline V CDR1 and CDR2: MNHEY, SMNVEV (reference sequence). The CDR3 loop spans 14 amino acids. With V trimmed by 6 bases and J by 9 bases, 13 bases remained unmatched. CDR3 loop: CASRPQVGGESYTF. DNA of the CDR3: TGTGCCAGCAGACCCCAGGTAGGGGGCGAAAGCTACACCTTC.

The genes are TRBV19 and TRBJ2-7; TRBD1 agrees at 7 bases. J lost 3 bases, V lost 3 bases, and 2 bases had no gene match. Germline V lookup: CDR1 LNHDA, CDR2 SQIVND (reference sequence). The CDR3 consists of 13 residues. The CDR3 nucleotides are TGTGCCAGTAGTATCAGACAGGGCTACGAGCAGTACTTC. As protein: CASSIRQGYEQYF. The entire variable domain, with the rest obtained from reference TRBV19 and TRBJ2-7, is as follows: DGGITQSPKYLFRKEGQNVTLSCEQNLNHDAMYWYRQDPGQGLRLIYYSQIVNDFQKGDIAEGYSVSREKKESFPLTVTSAQKNPTAFYLCASSIRQGYEQYFGPGTRLTVT.

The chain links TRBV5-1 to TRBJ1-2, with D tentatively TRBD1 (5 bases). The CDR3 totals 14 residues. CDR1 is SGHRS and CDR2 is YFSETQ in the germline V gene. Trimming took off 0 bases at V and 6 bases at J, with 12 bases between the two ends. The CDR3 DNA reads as TGCGCCAGCAGCTTGGATCGCAGGGCGAATGGCTACACCTTC. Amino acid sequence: CASSLDRRANGYTF.

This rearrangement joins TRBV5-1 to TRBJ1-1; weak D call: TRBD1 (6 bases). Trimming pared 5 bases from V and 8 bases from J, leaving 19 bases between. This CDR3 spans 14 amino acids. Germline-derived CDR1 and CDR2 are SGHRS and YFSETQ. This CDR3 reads CASRDLRDTYEAFF. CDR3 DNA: TGCGCCAGCAGGGACCTCCGGGACACGTACGAAGCTTTCTTT.

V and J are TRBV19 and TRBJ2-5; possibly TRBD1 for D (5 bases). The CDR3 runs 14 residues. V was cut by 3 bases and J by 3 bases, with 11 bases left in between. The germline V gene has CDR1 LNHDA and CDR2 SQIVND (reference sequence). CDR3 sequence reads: CASSMGRAKETQYF. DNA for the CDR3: TGTGCCAGTAGTATGGGCAGGGCGAAAGAGACCCAGTACTTC.

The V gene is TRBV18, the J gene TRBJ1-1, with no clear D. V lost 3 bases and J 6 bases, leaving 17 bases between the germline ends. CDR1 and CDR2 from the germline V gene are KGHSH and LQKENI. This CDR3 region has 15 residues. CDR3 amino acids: CASSPPAGRASEAFF. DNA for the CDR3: TGTGCCAGCTCACCCCCCGCGGGCCGGGCGTCTGAAGCTTTCTTT.

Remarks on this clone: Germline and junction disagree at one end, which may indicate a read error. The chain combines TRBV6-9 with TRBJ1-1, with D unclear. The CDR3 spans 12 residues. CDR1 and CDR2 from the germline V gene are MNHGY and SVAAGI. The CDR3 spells CASSFANAEAFF. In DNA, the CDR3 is TGTGCCAGCAGTTTTGCGAACGCTGAAGCTTTCTTT.

The CDR3 loop reads CAWSVKGGNQPQHF. Here the CDR3 DNA reads TGTGCCTGGAGTGTAAAAGGAGGGAATCAGCCCCAGCATTTT. This chain uses TRBV30 with TRBJ1-5, with D uncertain. V gave up 0 bases and J gave up 4 bases, with 10 bases separating them. The CDR3 is 14 residues long. Germline CDR1 and CDR2: GTSNPN and SVGIG (reference sequence).

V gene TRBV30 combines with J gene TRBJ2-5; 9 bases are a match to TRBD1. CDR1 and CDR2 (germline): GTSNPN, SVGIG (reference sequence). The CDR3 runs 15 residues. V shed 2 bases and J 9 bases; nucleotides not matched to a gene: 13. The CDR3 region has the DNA TGTGCCTGGAGTAAAGACGACAGGGGGGTTTTGGCCCAGTACTTC. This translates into CAWSKDDRGVLAQYF. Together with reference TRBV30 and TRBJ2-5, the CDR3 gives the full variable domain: SQTIHQWPATLVQPVGSPLSLECTVEGTSNPNLYWYRQAAGRGLQLLFYSVGIGQISSEVPQNLSASRPQDRQFILSSKKLLLSDSGFYLCAWSKDDRGVLAQYFGPGTRLLVL.

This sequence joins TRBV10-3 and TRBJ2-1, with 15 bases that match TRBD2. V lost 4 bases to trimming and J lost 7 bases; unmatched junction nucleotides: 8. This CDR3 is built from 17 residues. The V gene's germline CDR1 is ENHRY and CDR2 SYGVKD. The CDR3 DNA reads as TGTGCCATCAGTGCTGGGACTAGCGGGAGGACTCAAAATGAGCAGTTCTTC. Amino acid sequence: CAISAGTSGRTQNEQFF.

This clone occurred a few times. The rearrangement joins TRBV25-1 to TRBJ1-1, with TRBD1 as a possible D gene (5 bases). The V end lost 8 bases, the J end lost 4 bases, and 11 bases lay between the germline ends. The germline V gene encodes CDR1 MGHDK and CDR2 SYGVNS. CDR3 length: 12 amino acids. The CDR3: CASRDGGTEAFF. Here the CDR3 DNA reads TGTGCCAGCCGGGACGGGGGCACTGAAGCTTTCTTT. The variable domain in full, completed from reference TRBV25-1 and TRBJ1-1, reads EADIYQTPRYLVIGTGKKITLECSQTMGHDKMYWYQQDPGMELHLIHYSYGVNSTEKGDLSSESTVSRIRTEHFPLTLESARPSHTSQYLCASRDGGTEAFFGQGTRLTVV.

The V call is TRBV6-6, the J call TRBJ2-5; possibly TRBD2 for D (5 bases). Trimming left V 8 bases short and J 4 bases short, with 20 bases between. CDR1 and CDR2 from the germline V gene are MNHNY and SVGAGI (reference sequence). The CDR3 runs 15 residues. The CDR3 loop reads CASSRGSSAPETQYF. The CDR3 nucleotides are TGTGCCAGCTCCCGCGGGTCCAGCGCGCCAGAGACCCAGTACTTC.

Here the CDR3 reads CASSGSGGNTEAFF. Here the CDR3 DNA reads TGCGCCAGCAGCGGGTCGGGGGGTAACACTGAAGCTTTCTTT. The chain combines TRBV5-1 with TRBJ1-1, with a tentative D call TRBD1 (5 bases). V lost 4 bases to trimming and J lost 2 bases, with 12 bases between them. The CDR3 consists of 14 residues. The germline CDR1 and CDR2 sequences are SGHRS and YFSETQ.

CDR3 in DNA: TGCGCCAGCAGCCAAGAAGGGACAGGGAGTCGAGATACGCAGTATTTT. This gives the protein CASSQEGTGSRDTQYF. This sequence joins TRBV4-1 and TRBJ2-3; 9 bases align to TRBD1. CDR1 and CDR2 from the germline V gene are MGHRA and YSYEKL. V was pared by 0 bases and J by 5 bases, with 6 bases of the junction left unmatched. The CDR3 runs 16 residues.

The CDR3 region has the DNA TGTGCCATCAGTGAGTCCCGGGGAACTAATGAAAAACTGTTTTTT. Protein product: CAISESRGTNEKLFF. This chain links TRBV10-3 with TRBJ1-4; D gene uncertain. V dropped 0 bases and J dropped 1 base, with 6 bases sitting between them. Germline V lookup: CDR1 ENHRY, CDR2 SYGVKD. The CDR3 has 15 residues.

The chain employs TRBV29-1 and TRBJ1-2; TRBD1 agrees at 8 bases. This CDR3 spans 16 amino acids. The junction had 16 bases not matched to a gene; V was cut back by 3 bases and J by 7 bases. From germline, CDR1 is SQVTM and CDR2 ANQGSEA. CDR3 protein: CSVEEAGGKKVGGYTF. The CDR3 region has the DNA TGCAGCGTTGAGGAGGCAGGGGGCAAAAAAGTAGGTGGCTACACCTTC.

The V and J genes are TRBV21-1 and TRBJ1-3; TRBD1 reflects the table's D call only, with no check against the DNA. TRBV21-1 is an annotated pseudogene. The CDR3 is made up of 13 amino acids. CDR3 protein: CASSKAGQYGIYF. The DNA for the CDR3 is TGTGCCAGCAGCAAAGCCGGACAGTATGGCATATATTTT.

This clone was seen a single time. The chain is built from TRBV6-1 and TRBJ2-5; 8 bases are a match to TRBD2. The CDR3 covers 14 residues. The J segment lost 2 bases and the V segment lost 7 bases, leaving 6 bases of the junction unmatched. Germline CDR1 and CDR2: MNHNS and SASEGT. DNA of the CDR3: TGTGCCAGCAACGTACCGGGGGGGCAAGAGACCCAGTACTTC. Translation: CASNVPGGQETQYF.